The T cell receptor beta chain described here comes from a study of cytomegalovirus exposure and HLA in healthy donors. Across the whole study: Early released data had tens of millions of unique TCRs, all coming from HLA-typed donors.

The PCR ran on 60 Vbeta and 13 Jbeta primers. Method: immunoSEQ multiplex PCR; TCRdb's copy keeps in-frame clones and lacks some. The sample lists 150,000 to 200,000 clones; around 81% were seen once. This clone was seen a few times. Antigen specificity is unknown. Study-level findings and limits: A later analysis reportedly identified an Asian-associated ancestry cluster as carrying fewer N-insertions than the approximately 620-donor mean. Analyzed later, most CMV-associated TCR beta chains appeared HLA-restricted.

The CDR3 covers 16 residues. V trimming: 4 bases; J trimming: 3 bases; junction bases outside the gene matches: 5. Germline loops: CDR1 SGHNT, CDR2 YYREEE (reference sequence). The sample comprised PBMCs. This TCR was recovered from a woman under 40 in good health and CMV-seropositive. The rearrangement joins TRBV5-4 to TRBJ2-2, with TRBD1 matching over 11 bases. CDR3 loop: CASSRRDRGDTGELFF. CDR3 nucleotides: TGTGCCAGCAGCCGCCGGGACAGGGGGGACACCGGGGAGCTGTTTTTT.